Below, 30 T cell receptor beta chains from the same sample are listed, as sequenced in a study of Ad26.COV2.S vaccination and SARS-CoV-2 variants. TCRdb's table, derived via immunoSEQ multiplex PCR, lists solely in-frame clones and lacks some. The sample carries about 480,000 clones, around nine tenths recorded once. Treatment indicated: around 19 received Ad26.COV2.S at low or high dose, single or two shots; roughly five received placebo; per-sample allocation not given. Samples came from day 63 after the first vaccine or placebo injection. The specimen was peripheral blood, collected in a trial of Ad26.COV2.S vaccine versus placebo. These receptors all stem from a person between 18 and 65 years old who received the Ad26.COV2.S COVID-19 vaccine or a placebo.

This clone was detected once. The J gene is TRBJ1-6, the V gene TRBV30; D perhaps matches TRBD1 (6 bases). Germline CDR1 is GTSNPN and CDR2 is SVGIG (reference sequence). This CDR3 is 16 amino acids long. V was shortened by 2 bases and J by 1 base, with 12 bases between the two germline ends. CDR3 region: CAWSSSRGSYNSPLHF. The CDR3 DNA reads TGTGCCTGGAGTTCATCCAGGGGATCCTATAATTCACCCCTCCACTTT.

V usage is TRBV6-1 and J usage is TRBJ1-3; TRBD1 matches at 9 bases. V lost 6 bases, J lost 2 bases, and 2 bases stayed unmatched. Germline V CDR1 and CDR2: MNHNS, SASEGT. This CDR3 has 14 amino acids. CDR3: CASRDRGAGNTIYF. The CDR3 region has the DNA TGTGCCAGCAGGGACAGGGGTGCTGGAAACACCATATATTTT.

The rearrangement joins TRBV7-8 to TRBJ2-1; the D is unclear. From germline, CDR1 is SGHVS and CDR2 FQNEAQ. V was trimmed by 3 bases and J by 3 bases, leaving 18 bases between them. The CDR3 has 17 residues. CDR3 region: CASSFRRIERYYNEQFF. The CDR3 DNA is TGTGCCAGCAGCTTTCGACGGATTGAACGTTACTACAATGAGCAGTTCTTC.

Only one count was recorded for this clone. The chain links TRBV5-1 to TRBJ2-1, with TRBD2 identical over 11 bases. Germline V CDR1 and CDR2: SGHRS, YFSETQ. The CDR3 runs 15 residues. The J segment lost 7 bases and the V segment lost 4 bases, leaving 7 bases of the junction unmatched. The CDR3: CASSRQTSGANEQFF. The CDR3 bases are TGCGCCAGCAGCCGACAGACTAGCGGGGCGAATGAGCAGTTCTTC.

This chain's CDR3 is CASSYGAGGPLSEQYF. In nucleotides, the CDR3 is TGTGCCAGCAGTTATGGTGCGGGAGGGCCGTTGTCGGAGCAGTACTTC. The chain uses TRBV6-2 or TRBV6-3 and TRBJ2-7, with 9 bases fitting TRBD2. After removal of 3 bases from V and 7 bases from J, the junction contained 13 bases not matched to a gene. Germline V lookup: CDR1 MNHEY, CDR2 SVGEGT. This CDR3 is built from 16 residues.

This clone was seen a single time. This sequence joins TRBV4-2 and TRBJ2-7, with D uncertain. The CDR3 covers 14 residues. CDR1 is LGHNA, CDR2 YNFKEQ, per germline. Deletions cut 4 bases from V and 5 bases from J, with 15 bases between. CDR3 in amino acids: CASSLGRRSDEQYF. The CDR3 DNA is TGTGCCAGCAGCCTCGGACGGCGGTCGGACGAGCAGTACTTC.

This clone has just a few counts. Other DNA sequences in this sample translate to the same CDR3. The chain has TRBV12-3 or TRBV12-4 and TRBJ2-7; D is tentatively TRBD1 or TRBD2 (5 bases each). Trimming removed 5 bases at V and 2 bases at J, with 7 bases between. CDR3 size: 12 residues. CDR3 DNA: TGTGCCAGCAGTCCGGGACCCTACGAGCAGTACTTC. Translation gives CASSPGPYEQYF.

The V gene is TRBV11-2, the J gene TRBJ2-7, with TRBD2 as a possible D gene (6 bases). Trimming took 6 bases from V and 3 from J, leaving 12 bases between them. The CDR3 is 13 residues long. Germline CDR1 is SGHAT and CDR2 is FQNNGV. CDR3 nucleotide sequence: TGTGCCAGCAGGTTCGGGAGCAGCTACGAGCAGTACTTC. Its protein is CASRFGSSYEQYF.

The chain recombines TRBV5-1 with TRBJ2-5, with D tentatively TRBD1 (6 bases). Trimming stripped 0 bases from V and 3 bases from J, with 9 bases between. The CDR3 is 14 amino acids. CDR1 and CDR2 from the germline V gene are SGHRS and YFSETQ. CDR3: CASSLVRTEETQYF. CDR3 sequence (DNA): TGCGCCAGCAGCTTGGTTCGGACAGAAGAGACCCAGTACTTC.

The CDR3 loop reads CASKEGGGAKNIQYF. The CDR3 nucleotides read TGTGCCAGCAAAGAGGGTGGGGGGGCCAAAAACATTCAGTACTTC. The chain recombines TRBV28 with TRBJ2-4, with D possibly TRBD2 on 6 matching bases. Germline CDR1 and CDR2: MDHEN and SYDVKM. There are 15 residues in the CDR3. The germline V and J ends were trimmed by 7 bases and 1 base, with 14 bases remaining between them.

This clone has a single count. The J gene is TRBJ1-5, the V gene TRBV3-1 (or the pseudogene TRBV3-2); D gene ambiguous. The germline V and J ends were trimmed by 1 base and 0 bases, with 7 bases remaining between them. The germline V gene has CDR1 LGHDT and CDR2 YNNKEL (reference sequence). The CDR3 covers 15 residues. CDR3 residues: CASSQGPLSNQPQHF. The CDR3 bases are TGTGCCAGCAGCCAAGGACCTCTTAGCAATCAGCCCCAGCATTTT.

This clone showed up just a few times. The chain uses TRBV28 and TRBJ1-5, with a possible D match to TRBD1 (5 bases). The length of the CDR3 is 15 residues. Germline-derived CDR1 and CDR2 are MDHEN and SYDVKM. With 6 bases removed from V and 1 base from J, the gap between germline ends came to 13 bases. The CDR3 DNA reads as TGTGCCAGCAGCCGAGGGACTCTAAGCAATCAGCCCCAGCATTTT. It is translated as CASSRGTLSNQPQHF.

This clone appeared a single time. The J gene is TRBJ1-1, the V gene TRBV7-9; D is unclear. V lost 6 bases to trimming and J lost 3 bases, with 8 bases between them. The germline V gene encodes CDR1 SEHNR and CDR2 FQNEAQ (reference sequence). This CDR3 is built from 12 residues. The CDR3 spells CASRREDTEAFF. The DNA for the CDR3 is TGTGCCAGCAGGAGAGAGGACACTGAAGCTTTCTTT.

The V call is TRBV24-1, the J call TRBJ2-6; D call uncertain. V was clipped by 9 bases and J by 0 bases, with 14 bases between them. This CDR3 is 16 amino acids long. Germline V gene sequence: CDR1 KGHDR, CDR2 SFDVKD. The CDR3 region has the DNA TGTGCCACCCTCGGACCCAACAGCTCTGGGGCCAACGTCCTGACTTTC. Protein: CATLGPNSSGANVLTF.

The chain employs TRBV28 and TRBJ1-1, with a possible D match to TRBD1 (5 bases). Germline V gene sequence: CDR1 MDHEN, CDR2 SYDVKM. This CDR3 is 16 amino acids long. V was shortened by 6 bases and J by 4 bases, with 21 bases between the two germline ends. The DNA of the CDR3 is TGTGCCAGCAGCCCCCAGCTGGGCGGGGCGGGCACTGAAGCTTTCTTT. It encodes CASSPQLGGAGTEAFF.

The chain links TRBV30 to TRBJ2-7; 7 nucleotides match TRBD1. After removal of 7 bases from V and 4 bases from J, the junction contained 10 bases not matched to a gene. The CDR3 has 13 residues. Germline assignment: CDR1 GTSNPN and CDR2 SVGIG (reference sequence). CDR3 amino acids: CASEGTDSYEQYF. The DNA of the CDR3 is TGTGCCTCAGAGGGGACAGATTCTTACGAGCAGTACTTC.

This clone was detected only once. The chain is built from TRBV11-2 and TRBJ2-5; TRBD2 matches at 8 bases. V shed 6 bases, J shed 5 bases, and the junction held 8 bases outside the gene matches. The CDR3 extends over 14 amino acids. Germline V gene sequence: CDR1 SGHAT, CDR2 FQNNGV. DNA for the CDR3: TGTGCCAGCAGTCCCGGGACTAGTGGGGAGACCCAGTACTTC. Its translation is CASSPGTSGETQYF.

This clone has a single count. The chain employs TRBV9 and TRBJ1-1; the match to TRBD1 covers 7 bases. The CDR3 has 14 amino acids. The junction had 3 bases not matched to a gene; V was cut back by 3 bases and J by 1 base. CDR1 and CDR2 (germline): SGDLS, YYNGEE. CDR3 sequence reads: CASSASGGNTEAFF. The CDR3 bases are TGTGCCAGCAGCGCCTCAGGGGGGAACACTGAAGCTTTCTTT.

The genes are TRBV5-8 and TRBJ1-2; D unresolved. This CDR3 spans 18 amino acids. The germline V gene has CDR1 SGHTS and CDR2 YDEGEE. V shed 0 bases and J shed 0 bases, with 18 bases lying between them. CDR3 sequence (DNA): TGTGCCAGCAGCTTGGCCGGGAGGGCACCTTCTACTAACTATGGCTACACCTTC. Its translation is CASSLAGRAPSTNYGYTF.

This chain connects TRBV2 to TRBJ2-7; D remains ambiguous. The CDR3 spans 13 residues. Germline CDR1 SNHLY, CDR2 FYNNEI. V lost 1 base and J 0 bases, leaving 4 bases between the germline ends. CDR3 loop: CASSEETSYEQYF. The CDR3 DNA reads TGTGCCAGCAGTGAAGAGACCTCCTACGAGCAGTACTTC.

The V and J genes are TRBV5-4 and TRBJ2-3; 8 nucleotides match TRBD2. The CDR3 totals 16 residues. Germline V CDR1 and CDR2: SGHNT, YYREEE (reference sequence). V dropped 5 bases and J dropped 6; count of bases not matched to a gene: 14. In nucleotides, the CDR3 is TGTGCCAGCAGACAAACAGCCGGGACTAGTGGCGATACGCAGTATTTT. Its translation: CASRQTAGTSGDTQYF.

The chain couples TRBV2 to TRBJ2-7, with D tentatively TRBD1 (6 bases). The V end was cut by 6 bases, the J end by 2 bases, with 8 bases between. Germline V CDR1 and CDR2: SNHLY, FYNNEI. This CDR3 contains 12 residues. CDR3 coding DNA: TGTGCCAGCAGGGCAGGGGCCTACGAGCAGTACTTC. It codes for CASRAGAYEQYF.

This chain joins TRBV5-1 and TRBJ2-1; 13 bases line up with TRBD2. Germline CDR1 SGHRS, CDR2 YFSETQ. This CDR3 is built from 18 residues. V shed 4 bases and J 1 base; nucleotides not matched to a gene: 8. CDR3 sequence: CASSTGLAGAYSYNEQFF. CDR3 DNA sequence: TGCGCCAGCAGCACTGGACTAGCGGGAGCTTATTCCTACAATGAGCAGTTCTTC.

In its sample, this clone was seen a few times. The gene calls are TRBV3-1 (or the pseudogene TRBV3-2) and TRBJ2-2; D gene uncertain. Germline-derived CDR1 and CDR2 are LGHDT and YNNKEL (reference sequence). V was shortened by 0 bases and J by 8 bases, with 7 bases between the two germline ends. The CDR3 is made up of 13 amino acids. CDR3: CASSQDARGELFF. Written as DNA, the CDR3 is TGTGCCAGCAGCCAAGATGCAAGGGGGGAGCTGTTTTTT.

This CDR3 is CASTGGEMNTEAFF. CDR3 DNA: TGTGCCAGCACTGGCGGGGAGATGAACACTGAAGCTTTCTTT. The chain has TRBV2 and TRBJ1-1; no reliable D call. The CDR3 is 14 residues long. The V end lost 7 bases, the J end lost 0 bases, and 12 bases lay between the germline ends. Germline V gene sequence: CDR1 SNHLY, CDR2 FYNNEI.

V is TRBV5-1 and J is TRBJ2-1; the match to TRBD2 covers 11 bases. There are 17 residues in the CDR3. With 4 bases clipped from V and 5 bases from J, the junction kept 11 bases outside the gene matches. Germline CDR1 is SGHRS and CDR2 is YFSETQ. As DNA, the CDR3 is TGCGCCAGCAGCCCCGGACCGCTAGCGGGAGGCCACAATGAGCAGTTCTTC. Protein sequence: CASSPGPLAGGHNEQFF.

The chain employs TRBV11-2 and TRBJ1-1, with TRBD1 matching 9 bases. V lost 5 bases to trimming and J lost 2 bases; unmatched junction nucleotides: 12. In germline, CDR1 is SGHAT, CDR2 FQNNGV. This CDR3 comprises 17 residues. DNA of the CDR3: TGTGCCAGCAGCCGTAGGGGGACAGGGTATCTCAACACTGAAGCTTTCTTT. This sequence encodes CASSRRGTGYLNTEAFF. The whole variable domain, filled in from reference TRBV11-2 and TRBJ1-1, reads EAGVAQSPRYKIIEKRQSVAFWCNPISGHATLYWYQQILGQGPKLLIQFQNNGVVDDSQLPKDRFSAERLKGVDSTLKIQPAKLEDSAVYLCASSRRGTGYLNTEAFFGQGTRLTVV.

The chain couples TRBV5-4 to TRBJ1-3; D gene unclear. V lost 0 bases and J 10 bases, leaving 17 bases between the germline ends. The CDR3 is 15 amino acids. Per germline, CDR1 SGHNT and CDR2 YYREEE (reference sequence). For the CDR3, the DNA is TGTGCCAGCAGCTTGGGGTTGGGAGCCAGAGAGACCATATATTTT. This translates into CASSLGLGARETIYF.

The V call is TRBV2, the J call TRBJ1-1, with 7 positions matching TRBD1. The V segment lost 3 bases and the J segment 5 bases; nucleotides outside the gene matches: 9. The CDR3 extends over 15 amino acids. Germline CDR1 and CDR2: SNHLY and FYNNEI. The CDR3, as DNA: TGTGCCAGCAGTGACGACAGGGAGATTTTTACTGAAGCTTTCTTT. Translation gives CASSDDREIFTEAFF.

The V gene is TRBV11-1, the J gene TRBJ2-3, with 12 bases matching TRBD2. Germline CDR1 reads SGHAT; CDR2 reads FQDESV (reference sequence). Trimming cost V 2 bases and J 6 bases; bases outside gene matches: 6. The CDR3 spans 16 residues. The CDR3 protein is CASSLMPLAGGDTQYF. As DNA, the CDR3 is TGTGCCAGCAGCTTAATGCCACTAGCGGGAGGTGATACGCAGTATTTT.